The sequence of this TCR beta chain was determined in a study of blood T cells in healthy people across ages. This clonotype was recorded a few times. A second PCR of about 7 to 12 cycles used a sample-barcoded 5' primer and a J-beta primer mix. TCRdb re-called the 5' RACE reads through MiXCR, storing one row per CDR3 protein. There are 450,000 to 700,000 distinct CDR3 sequences in the sample; roughly a quarter occur only once, and about 18% lies in the top ten. The CDR3 totals 17 residues. Germline values: CDR1 SGDLS, CDR2 YYNGEE. V gave up 3 bases and J gave up 2 bases, with 15 bases separating them.

This chain joins TRBV9 and TRBJ1-6; the D gene is possibly TRBD1 (6 bases). This TCR was sampled from a woman aged 70 to 79 in good health. The sequenced sample was blood. CDR3 protein: CASSASQGNPYNSPLHF. The CDR3 DNA reads as TGTGCCAGCAGCGCCAGCCAGGGGAACCCCTATAATTCACCCCTCCACTTT.